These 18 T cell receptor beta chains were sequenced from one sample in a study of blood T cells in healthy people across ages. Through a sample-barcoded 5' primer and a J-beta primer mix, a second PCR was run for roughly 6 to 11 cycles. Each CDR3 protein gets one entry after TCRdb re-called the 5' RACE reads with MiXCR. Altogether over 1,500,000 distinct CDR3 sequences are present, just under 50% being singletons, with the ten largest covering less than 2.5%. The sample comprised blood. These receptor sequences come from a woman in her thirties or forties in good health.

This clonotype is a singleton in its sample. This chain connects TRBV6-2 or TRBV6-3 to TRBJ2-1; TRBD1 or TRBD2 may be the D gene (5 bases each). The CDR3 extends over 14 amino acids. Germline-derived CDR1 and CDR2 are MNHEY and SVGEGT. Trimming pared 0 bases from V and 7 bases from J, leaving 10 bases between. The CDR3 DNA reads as TGTGCCAGCAGTTACTCGGGGGATTGGAATGAGCAGTTCTTC. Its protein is CASSYSGDWNEQFF.

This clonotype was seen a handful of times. The CDR3 here is CSVGLEGPRDTQYF. CDR3 DNA: TGCAGCGTTGGTCTTGAGGGGCCGAGGGACACCCAGTACTTC. The chain uses TRBV29-1 and TRBJ2-5; D tentatively fits TRBD1 or TRBD2 (5 bases each). CDR3 length: 14 amino acids. Germline-derived CDR1 and CDR2 are SQVTM and ANQGSEA. V was shortened by 4 bases and J by 8 bases, with 20 bases between the two germline ends.

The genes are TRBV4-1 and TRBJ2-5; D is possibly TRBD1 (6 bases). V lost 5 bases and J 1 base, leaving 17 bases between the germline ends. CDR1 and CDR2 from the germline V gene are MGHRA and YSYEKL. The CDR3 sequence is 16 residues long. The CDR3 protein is CASSLNDRRIQETQYF. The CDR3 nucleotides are TGCGCCAGCAGCTTGAATGACAGGCGGATCCAAGAGACCCAGTACTTC.

CDR3 sequence reads: CASSSGPLKRDTQYF. The CDR3 DNA follows: TGTGCCAGCAGTTCCGGGCCGCTCAAGAGAGATACGCAGTATTTT. V is TRBV6-6 and J is TRBJ2-3, with D hard to call. This CDR3 is built from 15 residues. V gave up 4 bases and J gave up 5 bases, with 16 bases separating them. Germline values: CDR1 MNHNY, CDR2 SVGAGI (reference sequence).

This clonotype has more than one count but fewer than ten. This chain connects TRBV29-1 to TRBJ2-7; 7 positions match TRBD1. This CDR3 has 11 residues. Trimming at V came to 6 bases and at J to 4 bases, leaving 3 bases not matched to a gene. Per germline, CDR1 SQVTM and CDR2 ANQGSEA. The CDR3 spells CSVEGQYEQYF. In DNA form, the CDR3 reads TGCAGCGTCGAGGGACAGTACGAGCAGTACTTC.

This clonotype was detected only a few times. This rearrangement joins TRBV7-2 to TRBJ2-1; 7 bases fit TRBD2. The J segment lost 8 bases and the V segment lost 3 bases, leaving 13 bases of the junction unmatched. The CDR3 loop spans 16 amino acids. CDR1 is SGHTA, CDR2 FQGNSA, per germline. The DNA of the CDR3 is TGTGCCAGCAGCTTCCCGTTGGGGGGGTCCCTATATGAGCAGTTCTTC. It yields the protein CASSFPLGGSLYEQFF.

The CDR3 reads CATSRALGLAGGRPSNTGELFF. In DNA, the CDR3 is TGTGCCACCAGCAGAGCACTGGGACTAGCAGGGGGCCGACCATCGAACACCGGGGAGCTGTTTTTT. This sequence joins TRBV15 and TRBJ2-2; a possible D gene is TRBD2 (9 bases). The V end was cut by 1 base, the J end by 0 bases, with 27 bases between. The germline V gene has CDR1 LNHNV and CDR2 YYDKDF (reference sequence). The CDR3 runs 22 residues.

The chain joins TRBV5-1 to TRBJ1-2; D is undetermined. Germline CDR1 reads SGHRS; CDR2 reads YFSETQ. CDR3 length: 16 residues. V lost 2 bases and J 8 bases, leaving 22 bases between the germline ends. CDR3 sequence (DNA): TGCGCCAGCAGCTTCTACCGGGAGCCGAATACCTTAGGCTACACCTTC. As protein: CASSFYREPNTLGYTF.

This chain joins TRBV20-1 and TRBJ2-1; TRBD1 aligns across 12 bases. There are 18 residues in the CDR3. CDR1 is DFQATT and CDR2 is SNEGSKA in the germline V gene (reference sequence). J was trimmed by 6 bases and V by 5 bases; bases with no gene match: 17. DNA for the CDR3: TGCAGTGCTGGCACTTCCACACCGGGACAGGGGGCTCCCAATGAGCAGTTCTTC. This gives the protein CSAGTSTPGQGAPNEQFF.

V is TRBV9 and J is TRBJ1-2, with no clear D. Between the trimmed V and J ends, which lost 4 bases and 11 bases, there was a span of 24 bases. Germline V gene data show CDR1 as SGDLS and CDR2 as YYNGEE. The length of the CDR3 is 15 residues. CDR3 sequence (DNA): TGTGCCAGCAGCCCCGCTGGGCAGCCCTCTCGGGGTTACACCTTC. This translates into CASSPAGQPSRGYTF. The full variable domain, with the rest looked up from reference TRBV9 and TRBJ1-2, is DSGVTQTPKHLITATGQRVTLRCSPRSGDLSVYWYQQSLDQGLQFLIQYYNGEERAKGNILERFSAQQFPDLHSELNLSSLELGDSALYFCASSPAGQPSRGYTFGSGTRLTVV.

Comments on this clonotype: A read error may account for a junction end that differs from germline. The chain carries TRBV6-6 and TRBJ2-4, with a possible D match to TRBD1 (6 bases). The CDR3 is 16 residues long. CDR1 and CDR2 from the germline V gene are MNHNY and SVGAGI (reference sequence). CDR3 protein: CASSATGHTAKNIQYF. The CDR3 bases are TGTGCCAGCAGTGCGACAGGCCACACGGCCAAGAACATTCAGTACTTC.

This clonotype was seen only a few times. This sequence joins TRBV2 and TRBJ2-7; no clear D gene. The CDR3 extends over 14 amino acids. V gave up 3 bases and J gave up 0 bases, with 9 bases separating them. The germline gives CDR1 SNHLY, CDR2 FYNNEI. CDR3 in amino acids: CASSDGQSSYEQYF. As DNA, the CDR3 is TGTGCCAGCAGTGATGGGCAGAGCTCCTACGAGCAGTACTTC.

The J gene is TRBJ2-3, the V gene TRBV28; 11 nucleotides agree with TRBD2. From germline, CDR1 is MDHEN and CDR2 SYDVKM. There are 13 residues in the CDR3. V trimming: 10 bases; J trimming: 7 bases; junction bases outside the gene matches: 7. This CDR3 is CAIQLAGAYTQYF. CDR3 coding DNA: TGTGCCATCCAACTAGCGGGGGCTTATACGCAGTATTTT.

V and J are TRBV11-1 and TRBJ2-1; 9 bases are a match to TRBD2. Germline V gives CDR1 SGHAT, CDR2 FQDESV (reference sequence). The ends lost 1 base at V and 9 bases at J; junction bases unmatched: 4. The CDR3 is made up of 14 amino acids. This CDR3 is CASSLGTSACEQFF. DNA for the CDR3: TGTGCCAGCAGCTTAGGGACTAGCGCGTGTGAGCAGTTCTTC.

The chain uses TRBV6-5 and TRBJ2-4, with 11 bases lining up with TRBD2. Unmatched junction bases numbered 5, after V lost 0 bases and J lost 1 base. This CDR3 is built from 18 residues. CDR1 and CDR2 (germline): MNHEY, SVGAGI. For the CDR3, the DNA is TGTGCCAGCAGTTACTCGTGGGCTAGCGGGGGGGCCAAAAACATTCAGTACTTC. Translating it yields CASSYSWASGGAKNIQYF.

CDR3 protein: CASSSPAGSPYNEQFF. The CDR3 region has the DNA TGTGCCAGCAGCTCCCCAGCAGGGTCCCCCTACAATGAGCAGTTCTTC. The gene calls are TRBV6-2 or TRBV6-3 and TRBJ2-1; possibly TRBD1 for D (5 bases). The CDR3 is made up of 16 amino acids. Trimming shortened V by 6 bases and J by 2 bases, and 17 bases separated the two germline ends. Germline V gene lookup returns CDR1 MNHEY and CDR2 SVGEGT.

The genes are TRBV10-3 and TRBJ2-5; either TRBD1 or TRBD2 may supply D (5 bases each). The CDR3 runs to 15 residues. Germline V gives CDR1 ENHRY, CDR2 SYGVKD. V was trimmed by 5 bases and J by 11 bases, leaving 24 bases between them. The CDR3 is CAISWAGGSYNEQYF. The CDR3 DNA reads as TGTGCCATCAGTTGGGCTGGGGGTTCCTACAATGAGCAGTACTTC.

CDR3 sequence reads: CSLINTEAFF. The CDR3 DNA reads as TGCAGCCTTATAAACACTGAAGCTTTCTTT. The V call is TRBV20-1, the J call TRBJ1-1, with D uncertain. The CDR3 has 10 amino acids. Looked up from germline, CDR1 is DFQATT and CDR2 is SNEGSKA (reference sequence).